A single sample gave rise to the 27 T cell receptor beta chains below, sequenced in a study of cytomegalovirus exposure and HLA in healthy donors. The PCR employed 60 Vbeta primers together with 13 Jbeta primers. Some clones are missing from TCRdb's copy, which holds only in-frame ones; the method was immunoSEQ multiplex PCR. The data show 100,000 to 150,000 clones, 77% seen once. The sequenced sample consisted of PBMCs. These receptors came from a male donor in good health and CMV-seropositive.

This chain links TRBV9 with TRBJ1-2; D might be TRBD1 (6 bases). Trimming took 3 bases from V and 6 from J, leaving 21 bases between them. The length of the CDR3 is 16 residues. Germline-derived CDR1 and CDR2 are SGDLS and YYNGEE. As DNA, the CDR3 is TGTGCCAGCAGCGCCCAGACGGGCTCCAGGGGTCATGGCTACACCTTC. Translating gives CASSAQTGSRGHGYTF.

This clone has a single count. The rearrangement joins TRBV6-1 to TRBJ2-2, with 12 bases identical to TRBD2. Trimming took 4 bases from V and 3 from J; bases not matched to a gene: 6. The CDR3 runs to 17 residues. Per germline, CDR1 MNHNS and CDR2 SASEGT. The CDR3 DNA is TGTGCCAGCAGTGGTCTAGCGGGAGGGCCGCACACCGGGGAGCTGTTTTTT. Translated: CASSGLAGGPHTGELFF.

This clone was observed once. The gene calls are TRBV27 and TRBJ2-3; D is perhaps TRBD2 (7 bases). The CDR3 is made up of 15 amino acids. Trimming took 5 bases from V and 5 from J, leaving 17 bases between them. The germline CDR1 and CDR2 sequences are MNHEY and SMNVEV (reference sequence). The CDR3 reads CASSQLQGGKDTQYF. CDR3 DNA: TGTGCCAGCAGTCAACTACAGGGAGGGAAAGATACGCAGTATTTT.

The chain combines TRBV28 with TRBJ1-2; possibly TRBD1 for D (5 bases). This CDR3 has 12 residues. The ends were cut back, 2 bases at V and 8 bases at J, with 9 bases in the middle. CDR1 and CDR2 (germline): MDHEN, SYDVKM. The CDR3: CASSLIAGGYTF. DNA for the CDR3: TGTGCCAGCAGTTTAATTGCAGGGGGCTACACCTTC.

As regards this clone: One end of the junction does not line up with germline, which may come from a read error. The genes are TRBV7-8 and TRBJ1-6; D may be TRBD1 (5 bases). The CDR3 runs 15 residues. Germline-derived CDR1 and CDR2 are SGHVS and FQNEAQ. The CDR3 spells CASSLRGFGDSPLHF. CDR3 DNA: TGTGCCAGTAGCTTAAGGGGCTTTGGCGATTCACCCCTCCACTTT.

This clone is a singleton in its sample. DNA for the CDR3: TGCAGTGCCTCGGGGACAGGGATAACCGGGGAGCTGTTTTTT. It encodes CSASGTGITGELFF. The chain is built from TRBV29-1 and TRBJ2-2; TRBD1 matches 9 bases. The germline V gene has CDR1 SQVTM and CDR2 ANQGSEA. This CDR3 has 14 residues.

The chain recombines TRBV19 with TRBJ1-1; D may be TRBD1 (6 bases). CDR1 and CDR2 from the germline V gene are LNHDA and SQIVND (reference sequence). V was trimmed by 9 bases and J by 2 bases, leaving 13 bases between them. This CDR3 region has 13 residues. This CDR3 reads CASLGQFNTEAFF. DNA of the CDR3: TGTGCCAGCCTAGGACAGTTTAACACTGAAGCTTTCTTT. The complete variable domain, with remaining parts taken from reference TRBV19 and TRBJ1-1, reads DGGITQSPKYLFRKEGQNVTLSCEQNLNHDAMYWYRQDPGQGLRLIYYSQIVNDFQKGDIAEGYSVSREKKESFPLTVTSAQKNPTAFYLCASLGQFNTEAFFGQGTRLTVV.

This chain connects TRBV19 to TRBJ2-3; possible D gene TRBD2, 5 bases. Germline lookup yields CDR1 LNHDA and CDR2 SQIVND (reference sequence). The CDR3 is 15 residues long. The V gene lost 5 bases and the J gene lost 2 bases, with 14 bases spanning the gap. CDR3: CASSLSGVDTDTQYF. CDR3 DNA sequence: TGTGCCAGTAGTCTGTCCGGGGTAGACACAGATACGCAGTATTTT.

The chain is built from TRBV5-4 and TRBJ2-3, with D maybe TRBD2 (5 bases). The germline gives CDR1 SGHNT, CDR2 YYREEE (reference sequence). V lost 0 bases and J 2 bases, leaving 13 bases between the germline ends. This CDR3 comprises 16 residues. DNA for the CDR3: TGTGCCAGCAGCTTGGGAGGGTCACCTAACACAGATACGCAGTATTTT. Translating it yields CASSLGGSPNTDTQYF. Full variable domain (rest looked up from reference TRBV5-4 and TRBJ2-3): ETGVTQSPTHLIKTRGQQVTLRCSSQSGHNTVSWYQQALGQGPQFIFQYYREEENGRGNFPPRFSGLQFPNYSSELNVNALELDDSALYLCASSLGGSPNTDTQYFGPGTRLTVL.

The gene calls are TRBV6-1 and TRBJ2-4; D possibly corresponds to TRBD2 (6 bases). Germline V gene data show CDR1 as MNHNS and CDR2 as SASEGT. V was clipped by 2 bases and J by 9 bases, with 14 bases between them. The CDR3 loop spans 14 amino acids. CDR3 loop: CASSERTVGGIQYF. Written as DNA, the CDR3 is TGTGCCAGCAGTGAACGGACTGTGGGGGGCATTCAGTACTTC.

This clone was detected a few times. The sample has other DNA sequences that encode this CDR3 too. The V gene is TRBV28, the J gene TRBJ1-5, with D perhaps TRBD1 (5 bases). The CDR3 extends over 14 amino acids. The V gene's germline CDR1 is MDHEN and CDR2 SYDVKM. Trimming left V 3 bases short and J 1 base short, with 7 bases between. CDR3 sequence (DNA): TGTGCCAGCAGTTTCGGGGGAAGCAATCAGCCCCAGCATTTT. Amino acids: CASSFGGSNQPQHF.

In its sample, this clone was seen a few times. The CDR3 DNA is TGTGCCAGTAGTATTACTATAGGACTAGCGGAATCCTACGAGCAGTACTTC. It codes for CASSITIGLAESYEQYF. The chain joins TRBV19 to TRBJ2-7, with 10 bases lining up with TRBD2. Trimming cost V 3 bases and J 1 base; bases outside gene matches: 9. This CDR3 comprises 17 residues. The V gene's germline CDR1 is LNHDA and CDR2 SQIVND (reference sequence).

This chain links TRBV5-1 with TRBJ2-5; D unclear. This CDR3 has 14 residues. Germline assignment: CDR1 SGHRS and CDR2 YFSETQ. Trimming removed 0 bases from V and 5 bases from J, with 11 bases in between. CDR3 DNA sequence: TGCGCCAGCAGCTTGGGGGCCCCTGGGGAGACCCAGTACTTC. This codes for CASSLGAPGETQYF.

CDR3 amino acids: CASSSGLAGGRTDTQYF. The CDR3 DNA follows: TGCGCCAGCAGCTCCGGACTAGCGGGGGGCCGCACAGATACGCAGTATTTT. V is TRBV5-1 and J is TRBJ2-3; 14 bases are shared with TRBD2. V shed 3 bases, J shed 1 base, and the junction held 4 bases outside the gene matches. This CDR3 contains 17 residues. From germline, CDR1 is SGHRS and CDR2 YFSETQ. Full variable domain (rest looked up from reference TRBV5-1 and TRBJ2-3): KAGVTQTPRYLIKTRGQQVTLSCSPISGHRSVSWYQQTPGQGLQFLFEYFSETQRNKGNFPGRFSGRQFSNSRSEMNVSTLELGDSALYLCASSSGLAGGRTDTQYFGPGTRLTVL.

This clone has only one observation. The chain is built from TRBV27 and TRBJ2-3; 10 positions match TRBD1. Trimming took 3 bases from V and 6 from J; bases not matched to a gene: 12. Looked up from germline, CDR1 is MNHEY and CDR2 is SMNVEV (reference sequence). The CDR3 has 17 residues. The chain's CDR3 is CASSLLISTGGWDTQYF. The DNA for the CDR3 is TGTGCCAGCAGTTTGTTAATCTCGACAGGGGGCTGGGATACGCAGTATTTT.

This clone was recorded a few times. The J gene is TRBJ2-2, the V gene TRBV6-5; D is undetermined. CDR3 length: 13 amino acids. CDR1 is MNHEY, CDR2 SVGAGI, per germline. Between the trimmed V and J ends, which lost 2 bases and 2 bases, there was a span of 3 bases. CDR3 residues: CASSYQNTGELFF. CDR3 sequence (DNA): TGTGCCAGCAGTTACCAAAACACCGGGGAGCTGTTTTTT.

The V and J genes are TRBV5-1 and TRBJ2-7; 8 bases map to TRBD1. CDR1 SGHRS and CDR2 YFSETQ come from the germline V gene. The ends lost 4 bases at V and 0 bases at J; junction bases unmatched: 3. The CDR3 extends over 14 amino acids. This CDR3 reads CASSLQGASYEQYF. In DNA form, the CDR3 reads TGCGCCAGCAGCCTTCAGGGGGCCTCCTACGAGCAGTACTTC. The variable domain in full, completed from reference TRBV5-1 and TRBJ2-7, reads KAGVTQTPRYLIKTRGQQVTLSCSPISGHRSVSWYQQTPGQGLQFLFEYFSETQRNKGNFPGRFSGRQFSNSRSEMNVSTLELGDSALYLCASSLQGASYEQYFGPGTRLTVT.

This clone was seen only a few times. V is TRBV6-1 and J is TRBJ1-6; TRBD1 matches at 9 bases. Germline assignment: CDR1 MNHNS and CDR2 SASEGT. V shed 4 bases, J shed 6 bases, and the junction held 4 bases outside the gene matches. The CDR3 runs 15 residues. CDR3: CASSASGQGNSPLHF. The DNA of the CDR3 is TGTGCCAGCAGTGCGTCGGGACAGGGTAATTCACCCCTCCACTTT.

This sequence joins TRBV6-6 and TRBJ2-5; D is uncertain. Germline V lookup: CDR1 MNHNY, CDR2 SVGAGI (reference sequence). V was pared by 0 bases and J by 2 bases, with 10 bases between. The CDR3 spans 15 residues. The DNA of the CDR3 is TGTGCCAGCAGTTACTCGCTTGAGGATCAAGAGACCCAGTACTTC. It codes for CASSYSLEDQETQYF.

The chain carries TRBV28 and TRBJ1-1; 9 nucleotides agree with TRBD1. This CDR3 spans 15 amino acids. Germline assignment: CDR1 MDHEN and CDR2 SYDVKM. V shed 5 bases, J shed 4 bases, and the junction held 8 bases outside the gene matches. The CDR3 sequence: CASSHRQGVGTEAFF. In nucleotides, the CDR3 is TGTGCCAGCAGTCATAGACAGGGGGTCGGCACTGAAGCTTTCTTT. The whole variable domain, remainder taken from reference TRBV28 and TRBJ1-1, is DVKVTQSSRYLVKRTGEKVFLECVQDMDHENMFWYRQDPGLGLRLIYFSYDVKMKEKGDIPEGYSVSREKKERFSLILESASTNQTSMYLCASSHRQGVGTEAFFGQGTRLTVV.

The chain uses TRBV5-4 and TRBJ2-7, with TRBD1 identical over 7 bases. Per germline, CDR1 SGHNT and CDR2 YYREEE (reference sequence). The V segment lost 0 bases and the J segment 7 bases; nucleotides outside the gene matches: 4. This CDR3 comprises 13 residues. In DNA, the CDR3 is TGTGCCAGCAGCTTGGGACAGGGATGGGAGCAGTACTTC. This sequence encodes CASSLGQGWEQYF.

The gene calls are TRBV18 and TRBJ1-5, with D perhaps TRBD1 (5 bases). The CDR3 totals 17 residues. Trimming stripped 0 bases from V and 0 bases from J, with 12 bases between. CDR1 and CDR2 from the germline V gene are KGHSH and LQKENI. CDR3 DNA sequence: TGTGCCAGCTCACCACCCGGAGGGGCCACTAGCAATCAGCCCCAGCATTTT. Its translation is CASSPPGGATSNQPQHF.

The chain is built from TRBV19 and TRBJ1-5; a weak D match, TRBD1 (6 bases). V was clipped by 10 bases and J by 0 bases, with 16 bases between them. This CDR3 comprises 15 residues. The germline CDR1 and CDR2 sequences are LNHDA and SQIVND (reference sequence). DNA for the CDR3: TGTGCCACTCGGACAGCCTCTTATAGCAATCAGCCCCAGCATTTT. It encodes CATRTASYSNQPQHF.

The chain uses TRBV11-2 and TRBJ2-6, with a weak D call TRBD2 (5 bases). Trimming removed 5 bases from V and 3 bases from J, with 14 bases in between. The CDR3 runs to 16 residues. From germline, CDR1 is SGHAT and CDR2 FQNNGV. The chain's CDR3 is CASSNRGSFGANVLTF. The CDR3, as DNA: TGTGCCAGCAGCAACCGAGGGAGTTTTGGGGCCAACGTCCTGACTTTC.

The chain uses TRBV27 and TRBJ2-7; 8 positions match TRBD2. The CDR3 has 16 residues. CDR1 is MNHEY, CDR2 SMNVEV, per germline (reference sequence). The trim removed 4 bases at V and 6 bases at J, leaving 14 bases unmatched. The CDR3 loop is CASSSLVSGDGVEQYF. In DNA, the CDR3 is TGTGCCAGCAGTTCCCTCGTTAGCGGGGACGGTGTCGAGCAGTACTTC.

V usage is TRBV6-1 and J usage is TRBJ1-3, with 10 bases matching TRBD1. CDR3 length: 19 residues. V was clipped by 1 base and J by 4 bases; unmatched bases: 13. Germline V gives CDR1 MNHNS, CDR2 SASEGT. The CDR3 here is CASSEVRTGGSALGNTIYF. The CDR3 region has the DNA TGTGCCAGCAGTGAAGTGAGGACAGGGGGTTCGGCTCTGGGAAACACCATATATTTT.

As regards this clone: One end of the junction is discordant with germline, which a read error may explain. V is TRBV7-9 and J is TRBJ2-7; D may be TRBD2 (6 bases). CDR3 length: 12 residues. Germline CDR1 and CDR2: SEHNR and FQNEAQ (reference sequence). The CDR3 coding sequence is TGTTCCAGCACGGAGGGAGCGTACGAGCAGTACTTC. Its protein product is CSSTEGAYEQYF.